The 21 T cell receptor beta chains in this list originate from one sample, sequenced in a study of T cell repertoires in cytomegalovirus infection. TCRdb independently ran MiXCR on the reads; one entry per CDR3 protein. The sample shows about 310,000 distinct CDR3 sequences, 15% to 20% of them seen only once. The specimen sequenced was PBMCs. These TCRs come from a human donor in good health (CMV status not recorded). Some clones in this sample may be carry-over from other donors' samples.

This clonotype came up many times. This rearrangement joins TRBV6-1 to TRBJ1-5; D is ambiguous. The ends were cut back, 3 bases at V and 3 bases at J, with 9 bases in the middle. This CDR3 has 14 amino acids. Germline lookup yields CDR1 MNHNS and CDR2 SASEGT. In DNA form, the CDR3 reads TGTGCCAGCAGTGATAGGGCGGACAATCAGCCCCAGCATTTT. Residues: CASSDRADNQPQHF.

This clonotype has a handful of counts. This chain uses TRBV11-2 with TRBJ2-2; a weak D match, TRBD2 (6 bases). CDR3 length equals 18 residues. CDR1 and CDR2 (germline): SGHAT, FQNNGV. Between the trimmed V and J ends, which lost 0 bases and 5 bases, there was a span of 19 bases. Here the CDR3 reads CASSLDLDSAGRTGELFF. CDR3 in DNA: TGTGCCAGCAGCTTAGATCTCGATTCGGCAGGGAGGACCGGGGAGCTGTTTTTT.

This clonotype was observed a single time. The chain carries TRBV7-6 and TRBJ1-6; D gene uncertain. The CDR3 is 15 amino acids. Germline lookup yields CDR1 SGHVS and CDR2 FNYEAQ. The V end was cut by 5 bases, the J end by 9 bases, with 17 bases between. CDR3 coding DNA: TGTGCCAGCAGCCGCGGACTGGATGGGAGTTCACCCCTCCACTTT. As protein: CASSRGLDGSSPLHF.

This clonotype was seen a few times. This chain uses TRBV5-4 with TRBJ1-2, with unresolved D. This CDR3 region has 13 residues. The germline V and J ends were trimmed by 4 bases and 4 bases, with 11 bases remaining between them. CDR1 is SGHNT, CDR2 YYREEE, per germline (reference sequence). For the CDR3, the DNA is TGTGCCAGCAGCGTGGATGACTCCTATGGCTACACCTTC. Its protein is CASSVDDSYGYTF.

This chain links TRBV6-6 with TRBJ1-5; unclear D gene. V lost 4 bases to trimming and J lost 4 bases, with 17 bases between them. CDR1 is MNHNY and CDR2 is SVGAGI in the germline V gene (reference sequence). The CDR3 spans 16 residues. The chain's CDR3 is CASSSFIDKTNQPQHF. The CDR3 nucleotides read TGTGCCAGCAGTTCCTTTATTGACAAGACTAATCAGCCCCAGCATTTT.

This clonotype was recorded many times. J is TRBJ2-3 and V is TRBV7-2; TRBD2 aligns across 8 bases. CDR3 size: 19 residues. V dropped 4 bases and J dropped 2; count of bases not matched to a gene: 17. Looked up from germline, CDR1 is SGHTA and CDR2 is FQGNSA. CDR3 nucleotide sequence: TGTGCCAGCAGCTCACCCGATTGGTTTAGCGGGGATTCCACAGATACGCAGTATTTT. This encodes CASSSPDWFSGDSTDTQYF.

This clonotype was seen only a few times. As DNA, the CDR3 is TGTGCCACCAGTGATTCCGCGACAGGGCCACAGAACACTGAAGCTTTCTTT. It yields the protein CATSDSATGPQNTEAFF. The V call is TRBV24-1, the J call TRBJ1-1, with TRBD1 matching 7 bases. CDR1 KGHDR and CDR2 SFDVKD come from the germline V gene. V lost 2 bases and J lost 1; bases outside the gene matches: 9. This CDR3 is 17 amino acids long.

The rearrangement links TRBV19 to TRBJ1-1; D may be TRBD1 (5 bases). The ends were cut back, 5 bases at V and 1 base at J, with 11 bases in the middle. This CDR3 has 14 amino acids. The germline gives CDR1 LNHDA, CDR2 SQIVND (reference sequence). The CDR3 coding sequence is TGTGCCAGTAGTGTTGGGACCGCGAACACTGAAGCTTTCTTT. Its protein is CASSVGTANTEAFF. Full variable domain (remainder filled in from reference TRBV19 and TRBJ1-1): DGGITQSPKYLFRKEGQNVTLSCEQNLNHDAMYWYRQDPGQGLRLIYYSQIVNDFQKGDIAEGYSVSREKKESFPLTVTSAQKNPTAFYLCASSVGTANTEAFFGQGTRLTVV.

This clonotype rates as medium-sized. This chain joins TRBV12-3 or TRBV12-4 and TRBJ1-2; D may be TRBD1 (5 bases). V was clipped by 5 bases and J by 6 bases, with 16 bases between them. CDR3 length: 14 amino acids. The CDR3 region has the DNA TGTGCCAGCAGTCTCGGGGGTCCGGGAGATGGCTACACCTTC. Its translation: CASSLGGPGDGYTF.

The chain joins TRBV6-1 to TRBJ1-2, with 7 bases fitting TRBD1. The junction had 5 bases not matched to a gene; V was cut back by 5 bases and J by 2 bases. Germline CDR1 and CDR2: MNHNS and SASEGT. This CDR3 has 14 residues. The CDR3 protein is CASSIQGNNYGYTF. The DNA of the CDR3 is TGTGCCAGCAGTATACAGGGGAACAACTATGGCTACACCTTC.

The gene calls are TRBV6-6 and TRBJ2-3; 15 bases agree with TRBD2. Germline loops: CDR1 MNHNY, CDR2 SVGAGI (reference sequence). Germline trimming cut 6 bases from V and 0 bases from J; bases unmatched to any gene: 7. The CDR3 loop spans 18 amino acids. This chain's CDR3 is CASSLLGLAGGSTDTQYF. CDR3 nucleotide sequence: TGTGCCAGCAGCCTACTGGGACTAGCGGGGGGCAGCACAGATACGCAGTATTTT.

Many counts were recorded for this clonotype. V and J are TRBV7-2 and TRBJ2-3; TRBD2 matches at 12 bases. V dropped 4 bases and J dropped 0; count of bases not matched to a gene: 8. Germline CDR1 SGHTA, CDR2 FQGNSA. The CDR3 has 18 amino acids. The DNA of the CDR3 is TGTGCCAGCAGCTGGAGATCACTAGCGGGGGGCAGCACAGATACGCAGTATTTT. Residues: CASSWRSLAGGSTDTQYF.

The chain links TRBV19 to TRBJ2-1; D is uncertain. The CDR3 totals 15 residues. The germline CDR1 and CDR2 sequences are LNHDA and SQIVND (reference sequence). V lost 3 bases and J 6 bases, leaving 15 bases between the germline ends. DNA for the CDR3: TGTGCCAGTAGTATTGGGGATACAAGGCTCAATGAGCAGTTCTTC. It encodes CASSIGDTRLNEQFF.

Only one count was recorded for this clonotype. This sequence joins TRBV7-6 and TRBJ1-1, with a possible D match to TRBD1 (5 bases). Between the trimmed V and J ends, which lost 1 base and 8 bases, there was a span of 14 bases. The V gene's germline CDR1 is SGHVS and CDR2 FNYEAQ. The CDR3 loop spans 14 amino acids. The CDR3 DNA sequence: TGTGCCAGCAGCTTAGGAGGGACTACGGGAGAAGCTTTCTTT. Protein product: CASSLGGTTGEAFF.

The gene calls are TRBV19 and TRBJ1-5; maybe TRBD1 (5 bases). V lost 5 bases to trimming and J lost 6 bases, with 20 bases between them. Germline V CDR1 and CDR2: LNHDA, SQIVND (reference sequence). The CDR3 spans 16 residues. The CDR3 DNA sequence: TGTGCCAGTAGTGAACGACGGGGGGGGGGAGGTCAGCCCCAGCATTTT. Amino acids: CASSERRGGGGQPQHF. Combining the CDR3 with reference TRBV19 and TRBJ1-5 gives the whole variable domain DGGITQSPKYLFRKEGQNVTLSCEQNLNHDAMYWYRQDPGQGLRLIYYSQIVNDFQKGDIAEGYSVSREKKESFPLTVTSAQKNPTAFYLCASSERRGGGGQPQHFGDGTRLSIL.

This clonotype is medium-sized (0.01 to 0.1%) in the sample. CDR3: CASTDEDLGEKLFF. CDR3 nucleotide sequence: TGTGCCAGCACGGACGAGGACCTTGGGGAAAAACTGTTTTTT. The rearrangement links TRBV12-3 or TRBV12-4 to TRBJ1-4; D remains ambiguous. CDR3 length: 14 amino acids. Trimming shortened V by 7 bases and J by 8 bases, and 17 bases separated the two germline ends.

This clonotype came up many times. The chain carries TRBV6-1 and TRBJ1-2; tentative D call: TRBD1 (6 bases). The CDR3 spans 11 residues. CDR1 is MNHNS and CDR2 is SASEGT in the germline V gene. Trimming took off 6 bases at V and 8 bases at J, with 10 bases between the two ends. In nucleotides, the CDR3 is TGTGCCAGCAGCAGGGGACGGGGCTACACCTTC. Translating it yields CASSRGRGYTF.

The chain carries TRBV7-9 and TRBJ1-1; D call uncertain. The CDR3 totals 12 residues. Trimming pared 3 bases from V and 11 bases from J, leaving 13 bases between. Germline CDR1 and CDR2: SEHNR and FQNEAQ (reference sequence). CDR3 coding DNA: TGTGCCAGCAGCTTTTCGCCGAGGGCGGCTTTCTTT. It encodes CASSFSPRAAFF.

V is TRBV20-1 and J is TRBJ1-2; D unresolved. Per the germline V gene, CDR1 is DFQATT and CDR2 is SNEGSKA (reference sequence). CDR3 length: 11 residues. In DNA form, the CDR3 reads TGCAGGGGAGGAGGTAGTGCTGGCTACACCTTC. As protein: CRGGGSAGYTF.

This clonotype was counted ten times or more. The V call is TRBV7-9, the J call TRBJ2-3; the D is unclear. Germline V gene sequence: CDR1 SEHNR, CDR2 FQNEAQ (reference sequence). V lost 1 base to trimming and J lost 5 bases, with 7 bases between them. CDR3 length: 13 amino acids. The CDR3: CASSLGEGDTQYF. CDR3 nucleotides: TGTGCCAGCAGCTTAGGCGAAGGAGATACGCAGTATTTT.

This clonotype has at least ten counts. The genes are TRBV6-1 and TRBJ2-2; D is unresolved. The V end lost 6 bases, the J end lost 1 base, and 6 bases lay between the germline ends. Germline CDR1 and CDR2: MNHNS and SASEGT. This CDR3 has 13 residues. The CDR3 here is CASRDGNTGELFF. The CDR3 nucleotides read TGTGCCAGCAGAGACGGGAACACCGGGGAGCTGTTTTTT.